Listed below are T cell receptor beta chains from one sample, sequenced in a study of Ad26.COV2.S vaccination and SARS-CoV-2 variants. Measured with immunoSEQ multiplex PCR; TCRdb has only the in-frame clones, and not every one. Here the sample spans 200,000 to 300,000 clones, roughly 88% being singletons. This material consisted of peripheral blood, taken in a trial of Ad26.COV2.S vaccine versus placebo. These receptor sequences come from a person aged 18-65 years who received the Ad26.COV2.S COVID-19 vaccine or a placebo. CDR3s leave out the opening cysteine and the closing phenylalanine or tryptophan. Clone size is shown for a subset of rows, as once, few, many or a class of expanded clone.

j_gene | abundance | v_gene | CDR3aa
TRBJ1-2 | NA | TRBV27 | ASSLRQGGGYT
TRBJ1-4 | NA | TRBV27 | ASSTSGGRNEKLF
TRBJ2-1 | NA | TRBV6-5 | ASRGTGGSNEQF
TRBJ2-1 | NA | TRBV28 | ASSFWTSGGRGEQF
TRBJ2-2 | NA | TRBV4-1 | ASSQDGGPKNTGELF
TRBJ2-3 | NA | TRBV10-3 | AISEGGDTQY
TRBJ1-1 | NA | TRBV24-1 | ATSGQLNTEAF
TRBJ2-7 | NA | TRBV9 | ASSLTGATYEQY
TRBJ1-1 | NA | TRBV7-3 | ASSLSGGNTEAF
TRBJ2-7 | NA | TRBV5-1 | ASTGGTGYASYEQY
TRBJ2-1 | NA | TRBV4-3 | ASSQEGQGYNEQF
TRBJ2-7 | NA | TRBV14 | ASSPLRLAAFSYEQY
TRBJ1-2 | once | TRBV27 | ASSSRSTGSNYGYT
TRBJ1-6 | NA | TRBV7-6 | ASRPTAYNSPLH
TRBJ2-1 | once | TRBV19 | ASSRGTGIYNEQF
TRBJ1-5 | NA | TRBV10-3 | AISESGGSNQPQH
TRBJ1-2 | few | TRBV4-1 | ASSQVVTGGRGDYGYT
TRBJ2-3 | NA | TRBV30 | AWSPGRADTQY
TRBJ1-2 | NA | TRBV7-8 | ASSRGQGNYGYT
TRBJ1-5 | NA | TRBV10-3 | AISERQGTDQPQH
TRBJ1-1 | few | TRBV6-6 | ASSYTRTMVEAF
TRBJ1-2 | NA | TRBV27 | ASSLTGPDYGYT
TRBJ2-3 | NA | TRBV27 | ASRRGQYTDTQY
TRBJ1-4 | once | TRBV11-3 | ASSTRTGEDEKLF
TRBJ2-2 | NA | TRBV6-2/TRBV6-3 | ASSATGGALGELF
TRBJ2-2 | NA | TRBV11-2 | ASSRQTGNTGELF
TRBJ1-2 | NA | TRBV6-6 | ASSDNYGYT
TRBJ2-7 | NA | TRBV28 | ASSLLVLREQY
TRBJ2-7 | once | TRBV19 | ASSEETSEYEQY
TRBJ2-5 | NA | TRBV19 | ASSTRWTGRQETQY
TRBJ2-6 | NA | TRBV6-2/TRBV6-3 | ASSSPRRGAGANVLT
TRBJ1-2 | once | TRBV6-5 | ASSDQAGYT
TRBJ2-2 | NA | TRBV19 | ASSIRTGTGRFANTGELF
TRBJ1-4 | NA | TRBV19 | AGNYRGTLPTTNEKLF
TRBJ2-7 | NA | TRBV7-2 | ASSLGKYYEQY
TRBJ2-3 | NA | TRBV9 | ASSLQRRGAEGTDTQY
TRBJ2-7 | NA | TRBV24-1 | ATSDGQYPYEQY
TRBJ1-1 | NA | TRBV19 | ASSLGVNTEAF
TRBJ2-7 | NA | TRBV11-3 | ASSLPGEEQY
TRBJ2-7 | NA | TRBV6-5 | ASSRSTEAYEQY
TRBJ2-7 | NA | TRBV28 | ASTFDRGPSYEQY
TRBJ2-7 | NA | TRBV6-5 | ASSFEGSYEQY
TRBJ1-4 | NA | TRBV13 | ASSGTGENEKLF
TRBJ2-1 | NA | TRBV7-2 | ASSLGPTGPFSYNEQF
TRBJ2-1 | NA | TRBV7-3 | ASSLRAAGGPRNEQF
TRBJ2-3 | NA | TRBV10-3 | AIRDSDTQY
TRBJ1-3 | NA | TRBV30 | AWSVLSGKIY
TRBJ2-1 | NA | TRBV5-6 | ASSLLVRLDYNEQF
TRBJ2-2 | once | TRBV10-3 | AISESGGGNTGELF
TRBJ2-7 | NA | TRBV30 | ACKGPSYEQY
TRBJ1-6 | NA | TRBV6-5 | ASRTGNSPLH
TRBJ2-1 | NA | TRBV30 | AWSVIGVGNEQF